Listed below are T cell receptor beta chains from one sample, sequenced in a study of PD-1 blockade in classical Hodgkin lymphoma. Generated by immunoSEQ multiplex PCR, the TCRdb table keeps only in-frame clones and is missing some. The table lists just under 45,000 clones, 60% to 70% of them singletons. Sequences were derived from peripheral blood mononuclear cells (PBMCs), sampled before the fourth cycle of nivolumab. The receptors stem from a human donor with classical Hodgkin lymphoma. Both conserved end residues are part of each CDR3. D genes are given only for firm matches. A row's size may be missing; if present it is once, few, many or a size class.

j_call: TRBJ2-5
v_call: TRBV19
clone_size: -
d_call: -
cdr3_nt: TGTGCCAGTAGTATCATCGGGGGGCCAAAAGAGACCCAGTACTTC
cdr3_aa: CASSIIGGPKETQYF

j_call: TRBJ2-5
v_call: TRBV5-1
clone_size: -
d_call: -
cdr3_nt: TGCGCCAGCAGCTTGGGGAGGGCCGCGGGGGAGACCCAGTACTTC
cdr3_aa: CASSLGRAAGETQYF

j_call: TRBJ2-5
v_call: TRBV28
clone_size: -
d_call: TRBD2
cdr3_nt: TGTGCCAGCTATTTAGCGGGGGGGCCGGAGACCCAGTACTTC
cdr3_aa: CASYLAGGPETQYF

j_call: TRBJ1-2
v_call: TRBV5-6
clone_size: few
d_call: -
cdr3_nt: TGTGCCAGCAGCCCGGGCGGGTCTCATGGCTACACCTTC
cdr3_aa: CASSPGGSHGYTF

j_call: TRBJ2-7
v_call: TRBV6-1
clone_size: once
d_call: TRBD1
cdr3_nt: TGTGCCAGCAGTGGACAGGGGGCCGGGAACGAGCAGTACTTC
cdr3_aa: CASSGQGAGNEQYF

j_call: TRBJ1-1
v_call: TRBV6-4
clone_size: many
d_call: -
cdr3_nt: TGTGCCAGCAGTGTACAGATTGGCACTGAAGCTTTCTTT
cdr3_aa: CASSVQIGTEAFF

j_call: TRBJ2-1
v_call: TRBV7-8
clone_size: -
d_call: -
cdr3_nt: TGTGCCAGCAGCTTAGGTGGGGGGCTGGACTACAATGAGCAGTTCTTC
cdr3_aa: CASSLGGGLDYNEQFF

j_call: TRBJ1-2
v_call: TRBV4-3
clone_size: medium-sized
d_call: -
cdr3_nt: TGCGCCAGCAGCCAAGATCTGAACTATGGCTACACCTTC
cdr3_aa: CASSQDLNYGYTF

j_call: TRBJ2-1
v_call: TRBV6-6
clone_size: -
d_call: -
cdr3_nt: TGTGCCAGCAGTCAGGCTTTCGGCGATGAGCAGTTCTTC
cdr3_aa: CASSQAFGDEQFF

j_call: TRBJ2-1
v_call: TRBV20-1
clone_size: -
d_call: -
cdr3_nt: TGCAGTGCTAAACACAATGAGCAGTTCTTC
cdr3_aa: CSAKHNEQFF

j_call: TRBJ2-7
v_call: TRBV6-6
clone_size: once
d_call: -
cdr3_nt: TGTGCCAGCAGGGGATCCGAGCAGTACTTC
cdr3_aa: CASRGSEQYF

j_call: TRBJ1-1
v_call: TRBV7-9
clone_size: -
d_call: -
cdr3_nt: TGTGCCAGCAGCGAGCGGACGACCGGGGACACTGAAGCTTTCTTT
cdr3_aa: CASSERTTGDTEAFF

j_call: TRBJ1-1
v_call: TRBV7-6
clone_size: once
d_call: -
cdr3_nt: TGTGCCAGCAGCTTAGCCTATGGTGGGGCTGAAGCTTTCTTT
cdr3_aa: CASSLAYGGAEAFF

j_call: TRBJ1-1
v_call: TRBV6-5
clone_size: -
d_call: -
cdr3_nt: TGTGCCAGCAGTTACTCGGGAGGGGGGAACACTGAAGCTTTCTTT
cdr3_aa: CASSYSGGGNTEAFF

j_call: TRBJ2-7
v_call: TRBV18
clone_size: -
d_call: TRBD1
cdr3_nt: TGTGCCAGCTCAGGGGACAGGGGCCCCTACGAGCAGTACTTC
cdr3_aa: CASSGDRGPYEQYF

j_call: TRBJ2-5
v_call: TRBV5-1
clone_size: -
d_call: TRBD2
cdr3_nt: TGCGCCAGCAGCTTGGGGGAGGGACTAGGAAGGCCAGTGACCCAGTACTTC
cdr3_aa: CASSLGEGLGRPVTQYF

j_call: TRBJ2-2
v_call: TRBV6-1
clone_size: -
d_call: -
cdr3_nt: TGTGCCAGCAGTAGGGGCCCGCCCGGGGAGCTGTTTTTT
cdr3_aa: CASSRGPPGELFF

j_call: TRBJ2-7
v_call: TRBV7-2
clone_size: -
d_call: -
cdr3_nt: TGTGCCAGCAGCTCGGCGGGGACAGTACCCTACGAGCAGTACTTC
cdr3_aa: CASSSAGTVPYEQYF

j_call: TRBJ2-7
v_call: TRBV18
clone_size: few
d_call: TRBD2
cdr3_nt: TGTGCCAGCTCACTCGGACTAGCGGAAGGCCACGAGCAGTACTTC
cdr3_aa: CASSLGLAEGHEQYF

j_call: TRBJ1-2
v_call: TRBV28
clone_size: few
d_call: TRBD1
cdr3_nt: TGTGCCAGCAGTCCTTCTACAGGGGGCGTATTAAATGGCTACACCTTC
cdr3_aa: CASSPSTGGVLNGYTF

j_call: TRBJ2-5
v_call: TRBV6-1
clone_size: -
d_call: TRBD2
cdr3_nt: TGTGCCAGCCGGACATCCGGGACTATTAAAGAGACCCAGTACTTC
cdr3_aa: CASRTSGTIKETQYF

j_call: TRBJ2-4
v_call: TRBV7-9
clone_size: -
d_call: TRBD2
cdr3_nt: TGTGCCAGCAGCACAAAGGGAGGGTTCGACATTCAGTACTTC
cdr3_aa: CASSTKGGFDIQYF

j_call: TRBJ1-1
v_call: TRBV6-5
clone_size: -
d_call: -
cdr3_nt: TGTGCCAGCAGTGCCCTCAGTGGGGCGGACACTGAAGCTTTCTTT
cdr3_aa: CASSALSGADTEAFF

j_call: TRBJ1-1
v_call: TRBV28
clone_size: -
d_call: -
cdr3_nt: TGTGCCAGCAGTTTCGAGCGTGAAGCTTTCTTT
cdr3_aa: CASSFEREAFF

j_call: TRBJ1-6
v_call: TRBV6-1
clone_size: -
d_call: -
cdr3_nt: TGTGCCAGCAGTGAAGAGGGCTCCTATAATTCACCCCTCCACTTT
cdr3_aa: CASSEEGSYNSPLHF

j_call: TRBJ1-2
v_call: TRBV6-5
clone_size: -
d_call: TRBD1
cdr3_nt: TGTGCCAGCAGTTACCAGACCGGGACAGGCTATGGCTACACCTTC
cdr3_aa: CASSYQTGTGYGYTF

j_call: TRBJ2-3
v_call: TRBV27
clone_size: few
d_call: TRBD2
cdr3_nt: TGTGCCAGCAAAACCGGACTAGCGGGGAGCACAGATACGCAGTATTTT
cdr3_aa: CASKTGLAGSTDTQYF

j_call: TRBJ1-2
v_call: TRBV30
clone_size: -
d_call: -
cdr3_nt: TGTGCCTGGATAAATAGGCGCGGGGGGAGCTACACCTTC
cdr3_aa: CAWINRRGGSYTF

j_call: TRBJ2-5
v_call: TRBV7-9
clone_size: -
d_call: TRBD1
cdr3_nt: TGTGCCAGCAGCCGGACAGGGGGAGAGACCCAGTACTTC
cdr3_aa: CASSRTGGETQYF

j_call: TRBJ1-1
v_call: TRBV28
clone_size: -
d_call: -
cdr3_nt: TGTGCCAGCAGTTTATCCCCAACGGGGGTTATGAACACTGAAGCTTTCTTT
cdr3_aa: CASSLSPTGVMNTEAFF

j_call: TRBJ1-1
v_call: TRBV5-6
clone_size: -
d_call: TRBD1
cdr3_nt: TGTGCCAGCAGCCCTCCCGGGTCGGGACAGGGGAGAGGCACTGAAGCTTTCTTT
cdr3_aa: CASSPPGSGQGRGTEAFF

j_call: TRBJ1-4
v_call: TRBV6-1
clone_size: -
d_call: -
cdr3_nt: TGTGCCAGCAGTGCGGCCGGGTCCTTTAGGGAACTGTTTTTT
cdr3_aa: CASSAAGSFRELFF

j_call: TRBJ2-2
v_call: TRBV30
clone_size: -
d_call: -
cdr3_nt: TGTGCCTGGAGAGACGTGCCGGGACACTTGAACACCGGGGAGCTGTTTTTT
cdr3_aa: CAWRDVPGHLNTGELFF

j_call: TRBJ2-1
v_call: TRBV19
clone_size: -
d_call: -
cdr3_nt: TGTGCCAGTAGTATAGTTGGAGGGGCAGAGTCCTACAATGAGCAGTTCTTC
cdr3_aa: CASSIVGGAESYNEQFF

j_call: TRBJ2-7
v_call: TRBV6-6
clone_size: few
d_call: -
cdr3_nt: TGTGCCAGCAGTTACACCGCCGGGGAGGCCGTCTACGAGCAGTACTTC
cdr3_aa: CASSYTAGEAVYEQYF

j_call: TRBJ2-7
v_call: TRBV30
clone_size: few
d_call: -
cdr3_nt: TGTGCCTGGGGGGGAAGTCTCTACGAGCAGTACTTC
cdr3_aa: CAWGGSLYEQYF

j_call: TRBJ1-2
v_call: TRBV19
clone_size: -
d_call: TRBD1
cdr3_nt: TGTGCCAGTAGTATAGATCTCGCGACAGGGGGTCGTGGCTACACCTTC
cdr3_aa: CASSIDLATGGRGYTF